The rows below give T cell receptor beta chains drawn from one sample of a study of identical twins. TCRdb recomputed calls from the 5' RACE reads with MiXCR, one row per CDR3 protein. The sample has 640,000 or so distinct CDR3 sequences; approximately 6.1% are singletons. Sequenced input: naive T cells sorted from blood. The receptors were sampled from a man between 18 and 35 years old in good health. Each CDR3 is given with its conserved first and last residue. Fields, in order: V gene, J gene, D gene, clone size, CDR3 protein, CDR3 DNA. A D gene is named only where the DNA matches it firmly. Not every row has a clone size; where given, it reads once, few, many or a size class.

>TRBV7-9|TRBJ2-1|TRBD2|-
CASSLGGLAGSYNEQFF
TGTGCCAGCAGCTTAGGGGGACTAGCGGGCTCCTACAATGAGCAGTTCTTC
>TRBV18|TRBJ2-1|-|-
CASSPGKYEQFF
TGTGCCAGCTCACCAGGAAAATATGAGCAGTTCTTC
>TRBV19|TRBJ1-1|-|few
CASTDAGMNTEAFF
TGTGCCAGTACCGACGCGGGTATGAACACTGAAGCTTTCTTT
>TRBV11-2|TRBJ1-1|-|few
CASSLDLSSTTEAFF
TGTGCCAGCAGCTTAGATTTATCCAGCACAACTGAAGCTTTCTTT
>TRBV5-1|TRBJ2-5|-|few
CASSTIGRTSQETQYF
TGCGCCAGCAGCACAATTGGAAGGACAAGCCAAGAGACCCAGTACTTC
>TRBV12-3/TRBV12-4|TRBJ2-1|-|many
CASSLISFEQFF
TGTGCCAGCAGTTTAATTAGTTTTGAGCAGTTCTTC
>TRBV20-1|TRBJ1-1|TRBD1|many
CSATGGRTEAFF
TGCAGTGCTACAGGGGGCCGGACTGAAGCTTTCTTT
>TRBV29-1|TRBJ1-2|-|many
CSVEDRGAHRGYTF
TGCAGCGTCGAGGACAGAGGGGCCCATAGGGGCTACACCTTC
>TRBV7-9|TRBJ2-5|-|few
CASRTGGSISETQYF
TGTGCCAGCAGGACTGGGGGGAGTATTTCAGAGACCCAGTACTTC
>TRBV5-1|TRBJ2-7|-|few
CASSSVVAGFEQYF
TGCGCCAGCAGCTCGGTGGTGGCAGGGTTCGAGCAGTACTTC
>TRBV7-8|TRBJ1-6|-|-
CASSLRRGRGNSPLHF
TGTGCCAGCAGCCTCAGGCGGGGGCGAGGGAATTCACCCCTCCACTTT
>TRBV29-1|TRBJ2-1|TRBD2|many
CSAERLAGEVNEQFF
TGCAGCGCCGAGAGGCTAGCGGGAGAGGTTAATGAGCAGTTCTTC
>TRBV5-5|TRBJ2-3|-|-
CASSPHPTDTQYF
TGTGCCAGCAGCCCCCACCCCACAGATACGCAGTATTTT
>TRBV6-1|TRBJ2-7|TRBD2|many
CASTRGRGSYEQYF
TGTGCCAGCACTCGCGGGAGAGGGTCCTACGAGCAGTACTTC
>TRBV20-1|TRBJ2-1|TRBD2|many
CSAARTSGTYNEQFF
TGCAGTGCTGCCAGGACTAGCGGGACGTACAATGAGCAGTTCTTC
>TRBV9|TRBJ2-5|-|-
CASSVDLTKTQYF
TGTGCCAGCAGCGTAGATCTCACTAAGACCCAGTACTTC
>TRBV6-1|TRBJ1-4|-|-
CASSRIRGVEKLFF
TGTGCCAGCAGCCGAATCAGGGGAGTTGAAAAACTGTTTTTT
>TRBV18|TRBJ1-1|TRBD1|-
CASSRDRDRAFF
TGTGCCAGCTCACGCGACAGGGACAGAGCTTTCTTT
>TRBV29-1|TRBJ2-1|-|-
CSVSLMRNEQFF
TGCAGCGTTTCACTAATGCGGAATGAGCAGTTCTTC
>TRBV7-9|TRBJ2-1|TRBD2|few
CASSLTSGRAVGQFF
TGTGCCAGCAGCCTAACTAGCGGGAGGGCCGTTGGGCAGTTCTTC
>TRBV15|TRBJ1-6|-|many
CATSSDPGPNFPSPLHF
TGTGCCACCAGCAGCGACCCGGGACCTAATTTCCCTTCACCCCTCCACTTT
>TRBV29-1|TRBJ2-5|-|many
CSVVRTQETQYF
TGCAGCGTTGTGCGCACTCAAGAGACCCAGTACTTC
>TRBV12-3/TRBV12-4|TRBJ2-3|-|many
CASSPSDRPGTDTQYF
TGTGCCAGCAGCCCTTCCGACAGGCCGGGCACAGATACGCAGTATTTT
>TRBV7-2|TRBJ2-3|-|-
CASSLVGAQADTQYF
TGTGCCAGCAGCTTAGTTGGCGCCCAAGCAGATACGCAGTATTTT
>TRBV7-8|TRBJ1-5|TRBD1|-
CASSTWGTGEVHQPQHF
TGTGCCAGCAGCACATGGGGGACAGGGGAGGTCCATCAGCCCCAGCATTTT
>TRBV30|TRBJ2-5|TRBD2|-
CAWSAGTSGRETQYF
TGTGCCTGGAGTGCCGGGACTAGCGGGAGAGAGACCCAGTACTTC
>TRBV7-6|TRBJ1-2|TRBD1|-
CASSLAVTGGDGYTF
TGTGCCAGCAGCTTAGCCGTGACAGGGGGAGATGGCTACACCTTC
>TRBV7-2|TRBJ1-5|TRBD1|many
CASSSEGAAGNQPQHF
TGTGCCAGCAGCTCCGAGGGGGCTGCGGGCAATCAGCCCCAGCATTTT
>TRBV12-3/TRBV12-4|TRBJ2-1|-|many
CASSLIQRIEQFF
TGTGCCAGCAGTCTAATCCAGCGGATAGAGCAGTTCTTC
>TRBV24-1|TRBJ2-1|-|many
CATGARVGANEQFF
TGTGCCACCGGGGCCAGGGTGGGCGCCAATGAGCAGTTCTTC
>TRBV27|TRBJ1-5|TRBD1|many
CASSWTGAGNQPQHF
TGTGCCAGCAGTTGGACAGGGGCCGGAAATCAGCCCCAGCATTTT
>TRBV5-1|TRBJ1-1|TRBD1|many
CASRLPGQGNTEAFF
TGCGCCAGCAGACTTCCGGGACAGGGGAACACTGAAGCTTTCTTT
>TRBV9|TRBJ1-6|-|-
CASSLTGSYNSPLHF
TGTGCCAGCAGCCTAACAGGGAGCTATAATTCACCCCTCCACTTT
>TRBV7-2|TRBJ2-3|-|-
CASSPRPLDTQYF
TGTGCCAGCAGCCCCCGACCATTAGATACGCAGTATTTT
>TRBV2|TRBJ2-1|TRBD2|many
CASRRLAGGDEQFF
TGTGCCAGCAGGAGGCTAGCGGGAGGGGATGAGCAGTTCTTC
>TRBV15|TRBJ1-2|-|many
CATSRDRVGYTF
TGTGCCACCAGCAGAGATCGAGTTGGCTACACCTTC
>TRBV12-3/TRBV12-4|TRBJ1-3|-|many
CASSLRGYGNTIYF
TGTGCCAGCAGTTTAAGAGGGTACGGAAACACCATATATTTT
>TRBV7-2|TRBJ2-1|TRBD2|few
CASSSERGRAGNEQFF
TGTGCCAGCAGCTCCGAGCGCGGGAGGGCCGGTAATGAGCAGTTCTTC
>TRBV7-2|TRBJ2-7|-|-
CASSLGGPIHF
TGTGCCAGCAGCTTGGGTGGACCAATCCACTTC
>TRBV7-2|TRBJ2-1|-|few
CASSLARRYNEQFF
TGTGCCAGCAGCTTAGCGCGCAGATACAATGAGCAGTTCTTC
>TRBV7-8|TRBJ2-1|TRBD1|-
CASSLPPPGTGGLGYQEQFF
TGTGCCAGCAGCTTGCCCCCCCCGGGGACAGGGGGCCTGGGCTACCAGGAGCAGTTCTTC
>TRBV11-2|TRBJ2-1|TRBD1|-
CASSTAGTGVTRQFF
TGTGCCAGCAGCACAGCCGGGACAGGGGTCACACGGCAGTTCTTC
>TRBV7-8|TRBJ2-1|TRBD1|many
CASSIRTGTYNEQFF
TGTGCCAGCAGCATCCGGACAGGGACCTACAATGAGCAGTTCTTC
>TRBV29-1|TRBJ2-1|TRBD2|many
CSVGRTSGMGFNEQFF
TGCAGCGTTGGACGGACTAGCGGAATGGGTTTCAATGAGCAGTTCTTC
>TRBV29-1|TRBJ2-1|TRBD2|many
CTTRTSEYNEQFF
TGCACCACCCGGACTAGCGAATACAATGAGCAGTTCTTC
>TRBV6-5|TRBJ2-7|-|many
CASSYGQGGSYEQYF
TGTGCCAGCAGTTACGGTCAGGGGGGGTCCTACGAGCAGTACTTC
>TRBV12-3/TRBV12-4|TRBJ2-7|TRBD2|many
CASSLWEGLAGGRHEQYF
TGTGCCAGCAGTTTATGGGAAGGACTAGCGGGAGGGCGTCACGAGCAGTACTTC